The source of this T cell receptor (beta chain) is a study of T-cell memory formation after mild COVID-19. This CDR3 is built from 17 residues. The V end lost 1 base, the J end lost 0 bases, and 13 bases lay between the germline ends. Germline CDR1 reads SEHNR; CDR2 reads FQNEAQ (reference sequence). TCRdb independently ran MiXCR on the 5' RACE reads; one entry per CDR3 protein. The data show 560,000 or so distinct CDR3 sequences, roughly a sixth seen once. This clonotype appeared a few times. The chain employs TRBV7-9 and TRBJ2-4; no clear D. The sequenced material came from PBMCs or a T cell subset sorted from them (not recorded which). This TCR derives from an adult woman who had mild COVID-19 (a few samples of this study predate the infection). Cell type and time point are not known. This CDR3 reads CASSLGVLPVAKNIQYF. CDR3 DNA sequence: TGTGCCAGCAGCTTAGGAGTTCTGCCGGTAGCCAAAAACATTCAGTACTTC.